A selection of T cell receptor beta chains follows, all from one sample in a study of blood T cell repertoires in COVID-19. Method: immunoSEQ multiplex PCR; TCRdb's copy keeps in-frame clones and lacks some. The sample includes approximately 150,000 clones, 87% seen only once; the top ten take 37%. Sequencing used peripheral blood. Receptors originate from a man between 50 and 59 years old who had recovered from COVID-19. Both conserved end residues are part of each CDR3. Each record gives: clone size, D gene, V gene, CDR3 length, J gene, CDR3 protein, CDR3 DNA. A D gene is named only where the DNA matches it firmly. Expanded clones are given a class, and other clones once, few, many or no size at all.

once	.	TRBV6-5	14	TRBJ1-2	CASSYRGIGYGYTF	TGTGCCAGCAGTTACCGGGGGATTGGTTATGGCTACACCTTC
.	TRBD1	TRBV10-3	17	TRBJ2-6	CAISEGYRGSGANVLTF	TGTGCCATCAGTGAGGGATACAGGGGATCTGGGGCCAACGTCCTGACTTTC
.	.	TRBV19	14	TRBJ1-1	CASSMSAMNTEAFF	TGTGCCAGTAGTATGTCTGCTATGAACACTGAAGCTTTCTTT
.	TRBD2	TRBV7-9	15	TRBJ2-7	CASSLMGLGGYEQYF	TGTGCCAGCAGCTTAATGGGACTAGGAGGATACGAGCAGTACTTC
.	TRBD2	TRBV6-6	17	TRBJ2-7	CASSPLFEAGALYEQYF	TGTGCCAGCAGTCCCCTCTTTGAAGCGGGGGCACTCTACGAGCAGTACTTC
.	.	TRBV3-1/TRBV3-2	14	TRBJ1-5	CASSQARDNQPQHF	TGTGCCAGCAGCCAAGCCAGGGATAATCAGCCCCAGCATTTT
.	.	TRBV5-6	14	TRBJ1-1	CASSVGQLNTEAFF	TGTGCCAGCAGCGTTGGACAGTTGAACACTGAAGCTTTCTTT
.	.	TRBV7-2	14	TRBJ2-3	CASSLGGLTDTQYF	TGTGCCAGCAGCTTAGGGGGGCTCACAGATACGCAGTATTTT
.	TRBD1	TRBV4-3	16	TRBJ2-7	CASSQEAGGPNDEQYF	TGCGCCAGCAGCCAAGAGGCAGGGGGACCTAATGACGAGCAGTACTTC
.	TRBD1	TRBV5-1	15	TRBJ2-7	CASSLGLGQGYEQYF	TGCGCCAGCAGCTTGGGTCTTGGACAGGGCTACGAGCAGTACTTC
once	TRBD2	TRBV3-1/TRBV3-2	15	TRBJ2-5	CASSPSGTSQETQYF	TGTGCCAGCAGTCCTAGCGGGACCTCCCAAGAGACCCAGTACTTC
.	.	TRBV6-2/TRBV6-3	18	TRBJ1-6	CASSYSISRPEGNSPLHF	TGTGCCAGCAGTTACTCGATCTCCCGGCCAGAGGGAAATTCACCCCTCCACTTT
.	TRBD1	TRBV18	15	TRBJ2-7	CASSLTGTGKNEQYF	TGTGCCAGCTCACTGACCGGGACAGGGAAGAACGAGCAGTACTTC
.	.	TRBV15	14	TRBJ2-5	CATSRERGQETQYF	TGTGCCACCAGCAGAGAAAGGGGCCAAGAGACCCAGTACTTC
.	TRBD2	TRBV6-6	16	TRBJ2-1	CASSYEPSGGAYEQFF	TGTGCCAGCAGTTACGAACCTAGCGGGGGGGCCTATGAGCAGTTCTTC
.	.	TRBV5-4	15	TRBJ1-1	CASSPATGMNTEAFF	TGTGCCAGCAGCCCGGCGACAGGAATGAACACTGAAGCTTTCTTT
.	TRBD1	TRBV4-3	15	TRBJ1-2	CASSQRTGAPYGYTF	TGCGCCAGCAGCCAACGGACAGGAGCCCCTTATGGCTACACCTTC
.	.	TRBV11-3	14	TRBJ1-1	CASSLEGADTEAFF	TGTGCCAGCAGCTTAGAGGGGGCGGACACTGAAGCTTTCTTT
once	.	TRBV19	11	TRBJ1-1	CASTPGTEAFF	TGTGCCAGTACCCCGGGGACTGAAGCTTTCTTT
.	.	TRBV25-1	13	TRBJ1-4	CASSQRDGRKLFF	TGTGCCAGCAGTCAAAGGGACGGGAGAAAACTGTTTTTT
.	TRBD1	TRBV5-6	12	TRBJ1-2	CASSGTGHGYTF	TGTGCCAGCAGCGGGACAGGGCACGGCTACACCTTC
.	TRBD1	TRBV6-5	14	TRBJ2-7	CASSLSGQGYEQYF	TGTGCCAGCAGCCTATCGGGACAGGGCTACGAGCAGTACTTC
.	.	TRBV7-2	13	TRBJ2-1	CASSSIQRREQFF	TGTGCCAGCAGCTCGATTCAGCGTCGTGAGCAGTTCTTC
.	TRBD2	TRBV7-2	16	TRBJ2-2	CASSLGRRGDTGELFF	TGTGCCAGCAGCTTAGGTCGGCGGGGGGACACCGGGGAGCTGTTTTTT